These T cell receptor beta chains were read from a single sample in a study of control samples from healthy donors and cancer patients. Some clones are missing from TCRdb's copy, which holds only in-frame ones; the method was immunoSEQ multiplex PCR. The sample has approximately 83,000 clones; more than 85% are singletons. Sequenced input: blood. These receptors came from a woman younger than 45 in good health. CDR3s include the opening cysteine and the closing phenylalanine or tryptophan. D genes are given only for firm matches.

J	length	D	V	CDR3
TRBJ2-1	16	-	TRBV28	CASSLNNPLGNNEQFF
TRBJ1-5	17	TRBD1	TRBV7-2	CASSPRDRGYGNQPQHF
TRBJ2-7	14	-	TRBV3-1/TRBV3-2	CASSQGVSSYEQYF
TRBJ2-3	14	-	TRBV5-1	CASSLRGGTDTQYF
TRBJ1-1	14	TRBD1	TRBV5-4	CASSWDRANTEAFF
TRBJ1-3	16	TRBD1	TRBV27	CASGPLTGVSGNTIYF
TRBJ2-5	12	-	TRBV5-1	CASSLALETQYF
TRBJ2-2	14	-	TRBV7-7	CASSSNPGDGELFF
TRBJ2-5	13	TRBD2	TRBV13	CASSLLAAETQYF
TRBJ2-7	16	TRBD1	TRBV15	CATSRAYGTGFYEQYF
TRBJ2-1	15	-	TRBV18	CASSPRDLTYNEQFF
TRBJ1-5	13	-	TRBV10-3	CAISDVSNQPQHF
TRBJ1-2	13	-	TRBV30	CAWSNSFNYGYTF
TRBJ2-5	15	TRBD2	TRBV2	CASKPGGAFQETQYF
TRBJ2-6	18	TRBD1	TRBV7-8	CASSLAGRGRAGANVLTF
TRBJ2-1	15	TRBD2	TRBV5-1	CASKGLAGSWAEQFF
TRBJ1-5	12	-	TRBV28	CASSFDGQPQHF
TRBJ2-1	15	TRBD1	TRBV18	CASSRGQEKLNEQFF
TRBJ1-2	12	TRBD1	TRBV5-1	CASSWDRDGYTF
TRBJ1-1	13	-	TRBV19	CASKGRGGTEAFF
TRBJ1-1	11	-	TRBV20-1	CSARYNTEAFF
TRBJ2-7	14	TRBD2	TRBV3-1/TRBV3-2	CASSQLSGGYEQYF
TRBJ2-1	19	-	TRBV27	CASSSRGRQIQSSYNEQFF
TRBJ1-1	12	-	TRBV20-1	CSASLMNTEAFF
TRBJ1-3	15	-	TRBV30	CAWKSGRNSGNTIYF
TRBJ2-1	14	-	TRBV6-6	CASSYSGGWNEQFF
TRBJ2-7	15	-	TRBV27	CASSSLSAGSYEQYF
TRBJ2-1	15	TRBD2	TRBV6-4	CASSVAGEGINEQFF
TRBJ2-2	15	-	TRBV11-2	CASSLRTLATGELFF
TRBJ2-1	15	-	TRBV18	CASSPSGAAYNEQFF
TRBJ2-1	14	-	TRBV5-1	CASRGRGLYNEQFF
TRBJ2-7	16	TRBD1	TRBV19	CASSILPGQQRYEQYF
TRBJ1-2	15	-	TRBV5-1	CASSLAGIELYGYTF
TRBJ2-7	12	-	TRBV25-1	CASRDGFYEQYF
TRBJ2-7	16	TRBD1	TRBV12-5	CASGYTGTGFSYEQYF
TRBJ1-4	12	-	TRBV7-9	CASSWTGEKLFF
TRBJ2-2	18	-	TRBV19	CASSMVRTPYTYTGELFF
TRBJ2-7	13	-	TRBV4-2	CASSLSGINEQYF
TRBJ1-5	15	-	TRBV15	CATSRDRWGNQPQHF
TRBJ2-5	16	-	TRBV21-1	CASSSRRGDLQETQYF
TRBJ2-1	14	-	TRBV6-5	CASSVLYSTREQFF
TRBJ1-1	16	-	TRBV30	CAWSVRWFDANTEAFF
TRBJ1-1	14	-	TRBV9	CASSLGRADTEAFF
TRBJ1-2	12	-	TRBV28	CASSPLAYGYTF
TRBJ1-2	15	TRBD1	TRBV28	CASSLTGTGLGGYTF
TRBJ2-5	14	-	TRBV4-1	CASSQPRVGETQYF
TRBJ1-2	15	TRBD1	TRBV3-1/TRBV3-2	CASSQRGTGGYGYTF
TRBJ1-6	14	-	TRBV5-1	CASSSTGIFSPLHF
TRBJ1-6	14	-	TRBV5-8	CASSLVPINSPLHF
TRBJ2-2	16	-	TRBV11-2	CASSFGNLLNTGELFF
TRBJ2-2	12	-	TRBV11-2	CASSRPARELFF
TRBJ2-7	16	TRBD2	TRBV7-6	CASSLNIAGGSYEQYF
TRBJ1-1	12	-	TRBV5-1	CASSLSGTQAFF